What follows is one TCR beta chain and its context. The sample comes from a study of glioma-infiltrating T cells after dendritic cell vaccination. From germline, CDR1 is MDHEN and CDR2 SYDVKM. The CDR3 is 12 amino acids. V lost 3 bases, J lost 4 bases, and 6 bases lay in between. The method was immunoSEQ multiplex PCR; TCRdb's version includes in-frame clones alone and lacks a portion of them. The repertoire includes roughly 70,000 clones, roughly 87% of them detected once, and about 2.1% sits in the top ten. The clonotype comes from a human donor with glioblastoma. Sequencing was performed on blood, taken before dendritic cell vaccination. This sequence joins TRBV28 and TRBJ1-1; D gene unclear. CDR3 residues: CASSLMSTEAFF. CDR3 DNA sequence: TGTGCCAGCAGTTTGATGAGCACTGAAGCTTTCTTT.